The 3 T cell receptor beta chains below come from one sample, sequenced in a study of CD8 T cells in ankylosing spondylitis. Their recognized antigens are unknown. Study outcomes and limitations: Among TCR beta sequences, a motif of about 8 highly homologous variants appeared characteristic of ankylosing spondylitis blood.

TCRdb recomputed calls from the 5' RACE reads with MiXCR, one row per CDR3 protein. The sample shows under 850,000 distinct CDR3 sequences, around a fifth of them seen only once. Sequenced: blood, either unsorted or a sorted T cell fraction (not recorded which). The receptors shown here come from a male donor with ankylosing spondylitis.

The gene calls are TRBV24-1 and TRBJ2-3; D remains ambiguous. The V end was cut by 1 base, the J end by 5 bases, with 6 bases between. Germline V gene data show CDR1 as KGHDR and CDR2 as SFDVKD. The CDR3 runs 13 residues. The CDR3 DNA sequence: TGTGCCACCAGTGATTTAGGAGAAGATACGCAGTATTTT. Residues: CATSDLGEDTQYF.

The chain carries TRBV6-5 and TRBJ1-1; D is perhaps TRBD1 (5 bases). CDR1 and CDR2 from the germline V gene are MNHEY and SVGAGI. Trimming stripped 0 bases from V and 14 bases from J, with 28 bases between. The CDR3 is 17 amino acids. CDR3: CASSYSEDTELLGRWFF. CDR3 DNA sequence: TGTGCCAGCAGTTACTCAGAGGACACAGAACTCTTGGGTAGGTGGTTCTTT.

This clonotype was seen a few times. The chain combines TRBV6-1 with TRBJ1-3; weak D call: TRBD1 (6 bases). Trimming cost V 2 bases and J 9 bases, with 11 bases left between them. This CDR3 has 13 residues. The germline V gene has CDR1 MNHNS and CDR2 SASEGT. CDR3 DNA sequence: TGTGCCAGCAGTGAATCCCGGGGGGCCACCATATATTTT. This codes for CASSESRGATIYF.